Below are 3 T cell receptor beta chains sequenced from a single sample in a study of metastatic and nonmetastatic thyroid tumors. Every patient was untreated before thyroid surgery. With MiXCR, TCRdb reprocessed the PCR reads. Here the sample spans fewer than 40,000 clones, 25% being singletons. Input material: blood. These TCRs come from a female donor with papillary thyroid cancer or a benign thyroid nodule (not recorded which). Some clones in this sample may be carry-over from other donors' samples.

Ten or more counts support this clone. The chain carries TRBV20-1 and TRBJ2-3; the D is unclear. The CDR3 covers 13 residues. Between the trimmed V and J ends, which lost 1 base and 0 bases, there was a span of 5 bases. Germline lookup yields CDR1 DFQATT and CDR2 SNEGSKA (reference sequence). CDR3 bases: TGCAGTGCTAGAGTTAGTAGCACAGATACGCAGTATTTT. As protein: CSARVSSTDTQYF.

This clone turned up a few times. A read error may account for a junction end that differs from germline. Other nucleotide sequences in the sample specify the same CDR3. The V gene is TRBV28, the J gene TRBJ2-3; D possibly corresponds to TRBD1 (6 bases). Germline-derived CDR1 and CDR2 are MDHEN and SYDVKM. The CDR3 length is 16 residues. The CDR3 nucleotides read TGTGCCAGTGGACCTTGGGCCCCATCAGGGGCAGACACGCAGTATTTT. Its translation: CASGPWAPSGADTQYF.

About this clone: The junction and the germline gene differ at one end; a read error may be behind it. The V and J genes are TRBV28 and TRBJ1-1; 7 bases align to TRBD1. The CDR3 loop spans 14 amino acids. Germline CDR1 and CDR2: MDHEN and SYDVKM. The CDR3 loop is CVSIQTPGQPEAFF. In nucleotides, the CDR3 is TGTGTCAGCATTCAAACTCCGGGACAGCCTGAAGCTTTCTTT.